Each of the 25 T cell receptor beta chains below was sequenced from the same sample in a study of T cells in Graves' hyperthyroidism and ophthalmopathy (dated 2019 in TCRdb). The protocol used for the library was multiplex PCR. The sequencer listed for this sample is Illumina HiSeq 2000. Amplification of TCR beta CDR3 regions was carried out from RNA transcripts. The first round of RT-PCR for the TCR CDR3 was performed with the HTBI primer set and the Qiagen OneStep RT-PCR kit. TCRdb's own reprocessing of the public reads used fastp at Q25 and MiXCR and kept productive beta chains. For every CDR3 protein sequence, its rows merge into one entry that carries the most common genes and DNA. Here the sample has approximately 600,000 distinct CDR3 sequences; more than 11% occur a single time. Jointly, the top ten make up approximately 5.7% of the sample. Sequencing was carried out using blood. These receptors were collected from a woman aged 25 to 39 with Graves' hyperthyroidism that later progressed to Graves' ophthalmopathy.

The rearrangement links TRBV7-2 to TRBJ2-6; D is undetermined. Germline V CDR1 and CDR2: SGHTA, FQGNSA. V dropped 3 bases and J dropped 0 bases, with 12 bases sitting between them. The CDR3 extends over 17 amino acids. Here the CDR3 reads CASSFSVSSSGANVLTF. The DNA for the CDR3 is TGTGCCAGCAGCTTTTCCGTGTCGAGCTCTGGGGCCAACGTCCTGACTTTC. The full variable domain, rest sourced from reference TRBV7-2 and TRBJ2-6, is GAGVSQSPSNKVTEKGKDVELRCDPISGHTALYWYRQSLGQGLEFLIYFQGNSAPDKSGLPSDRFSAERTGGSVSTLTIQRTQQEDSAVYLCASSFSVSSSGANVLTFGAGSRLTVL.

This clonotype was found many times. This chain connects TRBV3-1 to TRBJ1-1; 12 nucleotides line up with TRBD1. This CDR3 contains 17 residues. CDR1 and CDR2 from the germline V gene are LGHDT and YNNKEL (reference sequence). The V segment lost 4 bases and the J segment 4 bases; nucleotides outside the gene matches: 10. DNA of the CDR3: TGTGCCAGCAGCCCGCCAGGGGACAGGGGGCGACTCACTGAAGCTTTCTTT. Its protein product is CASSPPGDRGRLTEAFF.

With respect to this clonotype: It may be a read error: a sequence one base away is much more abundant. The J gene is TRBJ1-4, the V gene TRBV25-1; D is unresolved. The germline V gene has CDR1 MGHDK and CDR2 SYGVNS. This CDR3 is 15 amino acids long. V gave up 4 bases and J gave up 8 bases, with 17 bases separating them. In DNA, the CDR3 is TGTGCCAGCAGTGGGACCGTAGAGCGAGGCGAAAAACTGTTTTTT. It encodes CASSGTVERGEKLFF.

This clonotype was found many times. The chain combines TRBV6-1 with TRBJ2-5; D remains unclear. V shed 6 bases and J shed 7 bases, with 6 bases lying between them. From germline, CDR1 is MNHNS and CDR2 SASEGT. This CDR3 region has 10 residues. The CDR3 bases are TGTGCCAGCAGGATGGGGACCCAGTACTTC. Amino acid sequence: CASRMGTQYF.

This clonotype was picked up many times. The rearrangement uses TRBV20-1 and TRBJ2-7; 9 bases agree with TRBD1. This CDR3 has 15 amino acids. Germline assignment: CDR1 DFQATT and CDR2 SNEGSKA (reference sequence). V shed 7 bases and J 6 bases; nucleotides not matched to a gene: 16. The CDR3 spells CSGIAGQGIRGEQYF. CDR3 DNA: TGCAGTGGGATCGCGGGACAGGGAATTCGGGGCGAGCAGTACTTC.

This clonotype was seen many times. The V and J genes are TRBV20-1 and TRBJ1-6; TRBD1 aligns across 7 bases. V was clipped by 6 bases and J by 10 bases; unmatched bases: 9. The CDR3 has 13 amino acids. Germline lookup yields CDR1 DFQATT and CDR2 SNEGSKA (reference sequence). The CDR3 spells CSAWIGGESPLHF. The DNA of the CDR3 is TGCAGTGCCTGGATAGGGGGCGAGTCACCCCTCCACTTT.

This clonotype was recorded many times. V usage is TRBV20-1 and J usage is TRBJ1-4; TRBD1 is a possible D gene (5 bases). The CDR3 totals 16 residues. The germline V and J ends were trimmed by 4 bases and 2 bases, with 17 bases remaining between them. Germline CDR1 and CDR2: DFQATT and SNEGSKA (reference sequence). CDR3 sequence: CSAIWSTGTTNEKLFF. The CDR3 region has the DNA TGCAGTGCTATATGGTCCACCGGGACGACTAATGAAAAACTGTTTTTT.

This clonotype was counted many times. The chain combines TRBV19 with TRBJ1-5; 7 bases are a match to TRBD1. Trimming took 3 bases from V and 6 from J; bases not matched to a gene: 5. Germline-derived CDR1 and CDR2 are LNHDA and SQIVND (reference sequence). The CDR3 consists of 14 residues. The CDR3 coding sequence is TGTGCCAGTAGTATGAAAGGGGGCACTCAGCCCCAGCATTTT. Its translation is CASSMKGGTQPQHF.

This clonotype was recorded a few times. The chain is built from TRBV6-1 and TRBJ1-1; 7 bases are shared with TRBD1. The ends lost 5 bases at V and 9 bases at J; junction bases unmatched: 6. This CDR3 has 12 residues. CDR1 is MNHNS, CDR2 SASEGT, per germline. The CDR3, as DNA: TGTGCCAGCAGTCTACCGACAGGGCAAGCTTTCTTT. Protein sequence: CASSLPTGQAFF.

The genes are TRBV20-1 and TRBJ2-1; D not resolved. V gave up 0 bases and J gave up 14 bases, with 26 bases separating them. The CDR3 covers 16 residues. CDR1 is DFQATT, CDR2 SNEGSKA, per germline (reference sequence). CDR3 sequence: CSARDHMVSARMEEFF. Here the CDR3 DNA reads TGCAGTGCTAGAGATCATATGGTGTCTGCACGGATGGAAGAGTTCTTC.

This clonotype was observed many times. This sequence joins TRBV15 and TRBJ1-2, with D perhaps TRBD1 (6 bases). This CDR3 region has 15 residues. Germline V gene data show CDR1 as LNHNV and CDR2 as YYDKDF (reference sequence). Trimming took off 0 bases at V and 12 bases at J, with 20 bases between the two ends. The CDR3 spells CATSRDRSLTGSNTF. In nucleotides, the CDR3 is TGTGCCACCAGCAGAGACCGGTCCCTTACAGGGAGCAACACCTTC.

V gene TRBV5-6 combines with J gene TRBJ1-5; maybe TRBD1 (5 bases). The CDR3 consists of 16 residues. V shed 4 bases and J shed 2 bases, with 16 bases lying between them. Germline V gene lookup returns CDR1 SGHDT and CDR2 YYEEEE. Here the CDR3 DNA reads TGTGCCAGCAGCATGGGACCTACGACGGGCAATCAGCCCCAGCATTTT. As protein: CASSMGPTTGNQPQHF. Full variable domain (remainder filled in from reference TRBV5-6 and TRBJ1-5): DAGVTQSPTHLIKTRGQQVTLRCSPKSGHDTVSWYQQALGQGPQFIFQYYEEEERQRGNFPDRFSGHQFPNYSSELNVNALLLGDSALYLCASSMGPTTGNQPQHFGDGTRLSIL.

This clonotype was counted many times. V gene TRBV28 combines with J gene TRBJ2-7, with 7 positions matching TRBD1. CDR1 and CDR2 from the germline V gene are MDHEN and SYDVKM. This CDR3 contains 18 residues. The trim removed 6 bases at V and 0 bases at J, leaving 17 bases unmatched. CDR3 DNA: TGTGCCAGCAGATCACCCTCGACAGGGTGGGGGCCCTCCTACGAGCAGTACTTC. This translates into CASRSPSTGWGPSYEQYF.

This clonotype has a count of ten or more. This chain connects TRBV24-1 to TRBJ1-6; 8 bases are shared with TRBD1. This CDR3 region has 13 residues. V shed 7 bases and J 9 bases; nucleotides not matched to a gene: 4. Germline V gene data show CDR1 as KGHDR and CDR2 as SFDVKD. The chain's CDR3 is CATSQGARSPLHF. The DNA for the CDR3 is TGTGCCACCAGCCAGGGGGCTCGTTCACCCCTCCACTTT.

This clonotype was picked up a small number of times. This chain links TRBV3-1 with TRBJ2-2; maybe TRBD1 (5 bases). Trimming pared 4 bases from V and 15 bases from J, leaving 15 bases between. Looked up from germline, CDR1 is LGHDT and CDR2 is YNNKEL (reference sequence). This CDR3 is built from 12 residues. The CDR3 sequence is CASSLGARSVFF. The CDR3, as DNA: TGTGCCAGCAGCCTAGGGGCCCGTTCGGTGTTTTTT.

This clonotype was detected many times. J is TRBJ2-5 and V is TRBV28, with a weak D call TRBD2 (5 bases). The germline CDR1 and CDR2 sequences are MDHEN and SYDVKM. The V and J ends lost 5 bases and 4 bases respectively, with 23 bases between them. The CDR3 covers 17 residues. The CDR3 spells CASSQKPLGMRRETQYF. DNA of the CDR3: TGTGCCAGCAGTCAAAAACCCCTCGGGATGCGTAGAGAGACCCAGTACTTC.

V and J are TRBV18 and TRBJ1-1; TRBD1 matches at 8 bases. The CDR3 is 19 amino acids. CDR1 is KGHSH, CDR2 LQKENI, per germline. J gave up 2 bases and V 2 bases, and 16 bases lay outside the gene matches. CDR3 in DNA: TGTGCCAGCTCACCAGTACTCATCGGACAGGGATTTGAAAACACTGAAGCTTTCTTT. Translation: CASSPVLIGQGFENTEAFF.

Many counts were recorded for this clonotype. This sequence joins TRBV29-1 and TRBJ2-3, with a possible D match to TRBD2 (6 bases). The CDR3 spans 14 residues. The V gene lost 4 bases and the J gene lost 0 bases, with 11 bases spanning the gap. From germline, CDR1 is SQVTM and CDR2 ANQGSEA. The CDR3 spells CSVVWRGSTDTQYF. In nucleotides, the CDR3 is TGCAGCGTTGTGTGGCGGGGAAGCACAGATACGCAGTATTTT.

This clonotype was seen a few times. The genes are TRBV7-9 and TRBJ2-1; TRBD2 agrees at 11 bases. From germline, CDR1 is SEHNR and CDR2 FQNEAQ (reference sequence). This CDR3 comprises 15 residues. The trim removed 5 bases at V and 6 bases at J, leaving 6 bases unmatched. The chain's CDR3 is CASSRRTSGRNEQFF. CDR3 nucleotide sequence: TGTGCCAGCAGCCGTCGGACTAGCGGGCGCAATGAGCAGTTCTTC.

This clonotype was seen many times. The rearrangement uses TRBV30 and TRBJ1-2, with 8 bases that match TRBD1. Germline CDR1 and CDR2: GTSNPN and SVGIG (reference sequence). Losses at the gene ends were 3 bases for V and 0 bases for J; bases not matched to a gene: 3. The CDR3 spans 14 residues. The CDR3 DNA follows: TGTGCCTGGAGAAACAGGGGGGCTAACTATGGCTACACCTTC. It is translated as CAWRNRGANYGYTF.

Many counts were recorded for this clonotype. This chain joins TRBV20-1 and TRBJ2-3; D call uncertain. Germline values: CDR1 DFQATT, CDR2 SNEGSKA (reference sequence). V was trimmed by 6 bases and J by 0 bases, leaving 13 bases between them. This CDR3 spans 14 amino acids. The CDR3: CSAKTQTSTDTQYF. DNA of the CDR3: TGCAGTGCCAAAACACAAACTAGCACAGATACGCAGTATTTT.

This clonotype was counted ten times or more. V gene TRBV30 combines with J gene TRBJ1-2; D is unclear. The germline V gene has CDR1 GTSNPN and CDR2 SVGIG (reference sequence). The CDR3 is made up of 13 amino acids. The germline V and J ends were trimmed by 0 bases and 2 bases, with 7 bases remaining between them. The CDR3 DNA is TGTGCCTGGAGTGTATCCAGGAACTATGGCTACACCTTC. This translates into CAWSVSRNYGYTF.

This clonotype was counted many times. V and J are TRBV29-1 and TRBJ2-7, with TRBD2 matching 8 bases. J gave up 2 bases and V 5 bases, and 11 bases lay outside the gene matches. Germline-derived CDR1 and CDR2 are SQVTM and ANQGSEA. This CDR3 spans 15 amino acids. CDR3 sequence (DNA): TGCAGCGTTAACGGGAGGGAACCCGCTACCTACGAGCAGTACTTC. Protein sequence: CSVNGREPATYEQYF.

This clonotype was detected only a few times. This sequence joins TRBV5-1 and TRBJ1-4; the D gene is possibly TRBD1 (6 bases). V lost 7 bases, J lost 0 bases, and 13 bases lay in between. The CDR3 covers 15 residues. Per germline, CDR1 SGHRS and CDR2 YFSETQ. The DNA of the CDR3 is TGCGCCAGCCGCGAGGGGGGGACAACTAATGAAAAACTGTTTTTT. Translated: CASREGGTTNEKLFF.

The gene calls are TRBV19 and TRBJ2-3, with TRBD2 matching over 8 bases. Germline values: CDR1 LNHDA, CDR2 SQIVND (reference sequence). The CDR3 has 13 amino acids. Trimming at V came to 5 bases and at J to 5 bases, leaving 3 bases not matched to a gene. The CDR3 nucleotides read TGTGCCAGTAGTGATGCGGGAGGAGATACGCAGTATTTT. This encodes CASSDAGGDTQYF.